Here is one TCR beta chain with its context. Profiled with immunoSEQ multiplex PCR; TCRdb holds only in-frame clones, not every one. The table lists approximately 360,000 clones, about four fifths of them singletons, with about 4.9% in the top ten. These data originate in a study of blood T cell repertoires in COVID-19. The sequence was obtained from a woman aged 50 to 65 who had recovered from COVID-19. Material for sequencing was PBMCs or T cells enriched from blood (not recorded which).

CDR3 in amino acids: CASSFLLGEGLSSTDTQYF. Here the CDR3 DNA reads TGTGCCAGCAGCTTTCTCCTCGGGGAGGGGTTAAGTAGTACAGATACGCAGTATTTT. The rearrangement uses TRBV7-2 and TRBJ2-3; TRBD2 agrees at 7 bases. Germline-derived CDR1 and CDR2 are SGHTA and FQGNSA. The CDR3 spans 19 residues. J was trimmed by 3 bases and V by 3 bases; bases with no gene match: 18.